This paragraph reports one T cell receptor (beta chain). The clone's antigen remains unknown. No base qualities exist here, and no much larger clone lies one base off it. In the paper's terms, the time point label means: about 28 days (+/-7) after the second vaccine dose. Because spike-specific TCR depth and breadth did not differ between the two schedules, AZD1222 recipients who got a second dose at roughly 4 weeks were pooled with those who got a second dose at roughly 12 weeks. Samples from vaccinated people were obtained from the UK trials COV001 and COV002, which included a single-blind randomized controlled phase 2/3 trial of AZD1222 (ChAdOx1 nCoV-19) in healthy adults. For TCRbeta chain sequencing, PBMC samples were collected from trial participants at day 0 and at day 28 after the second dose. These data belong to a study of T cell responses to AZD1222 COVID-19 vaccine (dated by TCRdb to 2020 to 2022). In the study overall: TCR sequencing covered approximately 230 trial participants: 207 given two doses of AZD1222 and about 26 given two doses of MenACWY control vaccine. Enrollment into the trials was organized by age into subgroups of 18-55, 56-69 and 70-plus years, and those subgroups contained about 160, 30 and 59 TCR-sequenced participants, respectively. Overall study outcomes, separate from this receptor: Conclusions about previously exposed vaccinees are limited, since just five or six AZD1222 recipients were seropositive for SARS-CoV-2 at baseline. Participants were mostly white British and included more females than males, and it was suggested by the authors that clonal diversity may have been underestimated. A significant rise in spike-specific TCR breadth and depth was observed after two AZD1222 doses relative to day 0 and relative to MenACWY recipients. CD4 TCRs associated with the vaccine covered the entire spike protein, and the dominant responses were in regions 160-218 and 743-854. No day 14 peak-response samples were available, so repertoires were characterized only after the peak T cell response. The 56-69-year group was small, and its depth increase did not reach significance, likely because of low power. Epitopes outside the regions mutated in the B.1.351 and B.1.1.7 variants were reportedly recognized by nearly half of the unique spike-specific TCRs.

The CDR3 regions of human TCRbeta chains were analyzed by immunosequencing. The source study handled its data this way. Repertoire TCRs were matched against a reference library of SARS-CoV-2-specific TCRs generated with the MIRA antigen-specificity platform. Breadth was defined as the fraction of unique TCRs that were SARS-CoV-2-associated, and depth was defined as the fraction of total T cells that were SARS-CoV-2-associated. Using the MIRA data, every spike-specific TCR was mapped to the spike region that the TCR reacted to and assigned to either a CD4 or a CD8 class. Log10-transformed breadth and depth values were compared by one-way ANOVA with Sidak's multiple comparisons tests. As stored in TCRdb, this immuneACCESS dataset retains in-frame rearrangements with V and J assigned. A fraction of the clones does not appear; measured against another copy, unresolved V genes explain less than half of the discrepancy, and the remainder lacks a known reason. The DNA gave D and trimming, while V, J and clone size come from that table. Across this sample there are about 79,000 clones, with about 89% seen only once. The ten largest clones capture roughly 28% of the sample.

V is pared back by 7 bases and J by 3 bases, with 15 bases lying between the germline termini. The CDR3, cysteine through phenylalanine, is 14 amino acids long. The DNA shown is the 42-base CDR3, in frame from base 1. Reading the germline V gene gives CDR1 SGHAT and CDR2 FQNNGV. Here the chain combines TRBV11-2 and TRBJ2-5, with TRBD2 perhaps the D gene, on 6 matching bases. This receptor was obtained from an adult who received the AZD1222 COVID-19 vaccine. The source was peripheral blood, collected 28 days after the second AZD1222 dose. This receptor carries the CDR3 CASTPGSTKETQYF. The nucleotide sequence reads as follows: TGTGCCAGCACCCCCGGGAGTACGAAAGAGACCCAGTACTTC.